This entry features one T cell receptor beta chain sequence. The antigen is undetermined. Enrollment shut out patients with autoimmune disease history or systemic immunosuppression. Profiling relied on immunoSEQ multiplex PCR, and the TCRdb table lists in-frame clones only, not all of them. The sample has under 75,000 clones, roughly nine tenths seen once. The data stem from a study of OX40 agonist ivuxolimab in advanced cancers. Study as a whole: The mean age was roughly 60 years, ranging from about 23 to 79, with around four fifths of participants male. Overall study findings and caveats: Certain nonresponders likewise exhibited a low normalized T-cell clonal expansion. CD8+ T cells averaged more expanded clones than CD4+.

This CDR3 has 13 amino acids. V gave up 6 bases and J gave up 7 bases; unmatched junction bases: 6. Germline V lookup: CDR1 MNHNY, CDR2 SVGAGI (reference sequence). Sample: CD4+ or CD8+ T cells sorted from blood, taken in a trial of the OX40 agonist ivuxolimab. V gene TRBV6-6 combines with J gene TRBJ2-4; 7 bases map to TRBD2. This receptor was obtained from an adult with an advanced solid tumor such as melanoma, head and neck, liver or kidney cancer. The CDR3 is CASRLGLENIQYF. For the CDR3, the DNA is TGTGCCAGCAGACTAGGACTAGAGAACATTCAGTACTTC.